This TCR beta chain is from a study of blood T cell repertoires in COVID-19. Study summary: Nucleic acid was either cDNA or gDNA, and it came from T cells, B-cell-depleted T cells, or PBMCs.

With respect to this clone: Additional DNA sequences in this sample encode the identical CDR3.

The method was immunoSEQ multiplex PCR; TCRdb's version includes in-frame clones alone and lacks a portion of them. The table has 300,000 to 400,000 clones, 88% seen once; the top ten hold about 7%. The length of the CDR3 is 12 residues. The germline V gene encodes CDR1 LGHDT and CDR2 YNNKEL (reference sequence). V lost 4 bases to trimming and J lost 4 bases, with 7 bases between them. Seattle patients were enrolled during active infection and followed longitudinally. Material for sequencing was peripheral blood. The genes are TRBV3-1 (or the pseudogene TRBV3-2) and TRBJ1-2, with a possible D match to TRBD1 (5 bases). This TCR was recovered from a woman in her 70s with COVID-19, enrolled during active disease. CDR3 amino acids: CASSPGGYGYTF. The CDR3 DNA follows: TGTGCCAGCAGCCCCGGGGGCTATGGCTACACCTTC.